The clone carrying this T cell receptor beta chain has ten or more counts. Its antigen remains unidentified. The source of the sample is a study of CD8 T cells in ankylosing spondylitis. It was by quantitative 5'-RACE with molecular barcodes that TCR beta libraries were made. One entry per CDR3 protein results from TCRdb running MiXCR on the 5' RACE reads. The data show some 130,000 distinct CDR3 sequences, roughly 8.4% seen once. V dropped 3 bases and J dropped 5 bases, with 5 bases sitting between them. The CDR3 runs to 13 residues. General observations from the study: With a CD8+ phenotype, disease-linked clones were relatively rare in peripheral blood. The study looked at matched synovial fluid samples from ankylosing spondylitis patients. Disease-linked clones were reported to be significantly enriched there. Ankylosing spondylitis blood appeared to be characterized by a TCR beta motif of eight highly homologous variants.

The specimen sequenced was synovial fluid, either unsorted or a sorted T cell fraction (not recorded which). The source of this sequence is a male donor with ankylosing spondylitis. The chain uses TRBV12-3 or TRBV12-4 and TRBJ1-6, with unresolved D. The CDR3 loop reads CASSLRDNSPLHF. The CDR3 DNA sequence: TGTGCCAGCAGTTTGAGAGATAATTCACCCCTCCACTTT.